This record looks at one T cell receptor (beta chain) sequence and its context. The antigen is unknown. The assay was immunoSEQ multiplex PCR, and TCRdb's table has in-frame clones only and misses some. The sample yields more than 95,000 clones, 88% seen once. This sample was included in a study of T cell responses to AZD1222 COVID-19 vaccine. Findings and caveats of the study: Baseline seropositives among AZD1222 recipients totaled only 5 to 7.

The J segment lost 0 bases and the V segment lost 0 bases, leaving 11 bases of the junction unmatched. This CDR3 is 19 amino acids long. Germline V lookup: CDR1 LGHDT, CDR2 YNNKEL (reference sequence). The chain is built from TRBV3-1 (or the pseudogene TRBV3-2) and TRBJ1-3; the match to TRBD1 covers 7 bases. This receptor was identified in an adult in good health. The sequences come from peripheral blood, collected on day 0 of AZD1222 vaccination. DNA of the CDR3: TGTGCCAGCAGCCAAGATCGAGGGGGACAGACCGACTCTGGAAACACCATATATTTT. This codes for CASSQDRGGQTDSGNTIYF.